The present T cell receptor beta chain was sequenced within a study of cytomegalovirus exposure and HLA in healthy donors. Whole-study findings and limits: In a later analysis, HLA-associated beta chains showed higher expansion and lower generation probabilities than comparable chains. A missense DCLRE1C variant was associated with V- and J-gene trimming of TCR beta chains in a later analysis, and an independent cohort replicated the association.

This CDR3 region has 15 residues. Trimming took 5 bases from V and 2 from J, leaving 13 bases between them. CDR1 and CDR2 from the germline V gene are MGHDK and SYGVNS. As concerns this clone: The antigen remains unidentified.

Primers: 60 Vbeta forward and 13 Jbeta reverse. Measured with immunoSEQ multiplex PCR; TCRdb has only the in-frame clones, and not every one. Of some 120,000 clones listed, roughly three fifths are singletons. The specimen sequenced was PBMCs. The clonotype comes from a woman aged 40 to 49 in good health and CMV-seropositive. V is TRBV25-1 and J is TRBJ1-3; D might be TRBD1 (6 bases). CDR3 loop: CASSHTGITGNTIYF. The CDR3 DNA is TGTGCCAGCAGTCATACAGGGATCACTGGAAACACCATATATTTT.